The clone carrying this T cell receptor beta chain has more than one count but fewer than ten. The sample comes from a study of somatic mutations in cytotoxic T cells in rheumatoid arthritis. Positive magnetic bead selection isolated CD4+ and CD8+ cells, and flow cytometry checked purity. TCRdb's copy holds only in-frame clones and misses some; the assay was immunoSEQ multiplex PCR. The sample holds roughly 2,500 clones; roughly 80% are singletons and the top ten take roughly 12%. Germline loops: CDR1 GTSNPN, CDR2 SVGIG (reference sequence). Trimming took 2 bases from V and 0 from J; bases not matched to a gene: 9. The CDR3 covers 17 residues.

The sample taken for sequencing was CD8+ T cells sorted from blood. The sequence was obtained from a woman aged 70-85 years with rheumatoid arthritis. The V gene is TRBV30, the J gene TRBJ1-1; 10 positions agree with TRBD1. The CDR3 DNA reads TGTGCCTGGAGTAGAGGACAGGGGGTTAGTCTGAACACTGAAGCTTTCTTT. Amino acid sequence: CAWSRGQGVSLNTEAFF.